This T cell receptor beta chain comes out of a study of Siglec-9 on CD8 T cells in melanoma. Regarding the study as a whole: An effector memory CD8+ subset marked by Siglec-9 reportedly appeared to gather in melanoma.

The data were produced by immunoSEQ multiplex PCR, yet TCRdb's version contains in-frame clones alone and is incomplete. Among 25,000 to 30,000 clones listed, about 80% were seen once. The CDR3 runs 13 residues. V was cut by 3 bases and J by 6 bases, with 11 bases left in between. The germline CDR1 and CDR2 sequences are MNHEY and SMNVEV (reference sequence). About this clone: The antigen is not known.

The sequence came from a human donor in good health. V and J are TRBV27 and TRBJ1-2; maybe TRBD1 (5 bases). Sequences were obtained from Siglec-9- CD8+ T cells sorted from blood. The CDR3 is CASSFGGINGYTF. The CDR3 DNA reads as TGTGCCAGCAGTTTTGGGGGGATCAATGGCTACACCTTC.